This T cell receptor beta chain was sequenced in a study of cytomegalovirus exposure and HLA in healthy donors. This clone was counted a few times. PCR employed 60 Vbeta and 13 Jbeta primers. The repertoire was sequenced with immunoSEQ multiplex PCR; TCRdb's copy has only in-frame clones and lacks some. The sample shows about 140,000 clones, 73% of them seen only once. Sequenced material: PBMCs. This sequence originates from a woman aged 40-49 years in good health and CMV-seronegative.

The CDR3, as DNA: TGTGCCAGCAGTTCTAGTCCTGTTGGAGCCAAAAACATTCAGTACTTC. Amino acids: CASSSSPVGAKNIQYF. The rearrangement uses TRBV6-5 and TRBJ2-4, with unresolved D. From germline, CDR1 is MNHEY and CDR2 SVGAGI. V was trimmed by 4 bases and J by 0 bases, leaving 13 bases between them. This CDR3 comprises 16 residues.